What follows are 26 T cell receptor beta chains derived from one specimen sequenced in a study of blood T cell repertoires in COVID-19 (dated by TCRdb to about 2020). Library preparation used the immunoSEQ multiplex PCR assay. As stored in TCRdb, this immuneACCESS dataset retains in-frame rearrangements with V and J assigned. A fraction of the clones does not appear; measured against another copy, unresolved V genes explain less than half of the discrepancy, and the remainder lacks a known reason. This sample is represented by some 280,000 clones; around four fifths of them were singletons. 4.1% of the sample is taken by the ten largest. Sequencing was performed on peripheral blood. All receptors derive from a woman aged 45-60 years with active or convalescent COVID-19.

This clone was seen a single time. The chain carries TRBV7-8 and TRBJ2-1, with 7 bases that match TRBD2. This CDR3 has 17 amino acids. Per the germline V gene, CDR1 is SGHVS and CDR2 is FQNEAQ. Trimming removed 0 bases from V and 7 bases from J; junction bases left unmatched: 12. CDR3 nucleotides: TGTGCCAGCAGCTTAGCTCTAGCGTCTCTCGGGAGGAATGAGCAGTTCTTC. This codes for CASSLALASLGRNEQFF. Together with reference TRBV7-8 and TRBJ2-1, the CDR3 gives the full variable domain: GAGVSQSPRYKVAKRGQDVALRCDPISGHVSLFWYQQALGQGPEFLTYFQNEAQLDKSGLPSDRFFAERPEGSVSTLKIQRTQQEDSAVYLCASSLALASLGRNEQFFGPGTRLTVL.

This sequence joins TRBV7-9 and TRBJ2-2; 9 bases line up with TRBD1. The CDR3 consists of 15 residues. V dropped 2 bases and J dropped 4; count of bases not matched to a gene: 2. The germline CDR1 and CDR2 sequences are SEHNR and FQNEAQ (reference sequence). The DNA of the CDR3 is TGTGCCAGCAGCTTACCGACAGGGGGCACCGGGGAGCTGTTTTTT. This translates into CASSLPTGGTGELFF.

This chain connects TRBV25-1 to TRBJ1-5, with TRBD1 matching 7 bases. V lost 2 bases, J lost 2 bases, and 0 bases stayed unmatched. The CDR3 runs 14 residues. Germline lookup yields CDR1 MGHDK and CDR2 SYGVNS. CDR3 sequence: CASSEQGGNQPQHF. CDR3 nucleotide sequence: TGTGCCAGCAGTGAACAGGGGGGCAATCAGCCCCAGCATTTT.

This clone came up once. The chain has TRBV6-5 and TRBJ2-2; D is perhaps TRBD1 (6 bases). The CDR3 extends over 13 amino acids. Germline assignment: CDR1 MNHEY and CDR2 SVGAGI. V lost 6 bases, J lost 5 bases, and 10 bases lay in between. CDR3: CASRITGTGELFF. CDR3 DNA: TGTGCCAGCAGAATAACAGGGACCGGGGAGCTGTTTTTT.

The gene calls are TRBV6-5 and TRBJ2-1, with D tentatively TRBD1 (6 bases). Trimming left V 5 bases short and J 5 bases short, with 10 bases between. The germline CDR1 and CDR2 sequences are MNHEY and SVGAGI. The CDR3 extends over 13 amino acids. The CDR3 coding sequence is TGTGCCAGCAGTAGACAGGCGAACAATGAGCAGTTCTTC. Translating it yields CASSRQANNEQFF.

This clone appeared once. This chain uses TRBV25-1 with TRBJ2-3; 12 nucleotides match TRBD1. The CDR3 contains 15 residues. The germline V gene encodes CDR1 MGHDK and CDR2 SYGVNS. Unmatched junction bases numbered 8, after V lost 7 bases and J lost 6 bases. CDR3 amino acids: CASTTGQGAGDTQYF. The DNA of the CDR3 is TGTGCCAGCACCACGGGACAGGGGGCCGGGGATACGCAGTATTTT. The variable domain in full, with the rest retrieved from reference TRBV25-1 and TRBJ2-3, is EADIYQTPRYLVIGTGKKITLECSQTMGHDKMYWYQQDPGMELHLIHYSYGVNSTEKGDLSSESTVSRIRTEHFPLTLESARPSHTSQYLCASTTGQGAGDTQYFGPGTRLTVL.

This clone was detected once. The rearrangement uses TRBV18 and TRBJ2-1; the match to TRBD2 covers 9 bases. This CDR3 comprises 15 residues. CDR1 and CDR2 from the germline V gene are KGHSH and LQKENI. V gave up 6 bases and J gave up 8 bases; unmatched junction bases: 11. The CDR3 loop reads CASSQREALGYEQFF. CDR3 DNA sequence: TGTGCCAGCTCGCAGCGGGAGGCCCTGGGGTATGAGCAGTTCTTC. Full variable domain (rest looked up from reference TRBV18 and TRBJ2-1): NAGVMQNPRHLVRRRGQEARLRCSPMKGHSHVYWYRQLPEEGLKFMVYLQKENIIDESGMPKERFSAEFPKEGPSILRIQQVVRGDSAAYFCASSQREALGYEQFFGPGTRLTVL.

The chain is built from TRBV4-2 and TRBJ2-7; TRBD2 aligns across 7 bases. There are 16 residues in the CDR3. CDR1 is LGHNA and CDR2 is YNFKEQ in the germline V gene. V was pared by 0 bases and J by 5 bases, with 10 bases of the junction left unmatched. The CDR3 region is CASSQEGLGTINEQYF. In DNA, the CDR3 is TGTGCCAGCAGCCAAGAGGGTCTCGGGACTATCAACGAGCAGTACTTC.

V and J are TRBV6-5 and TRBJ1-5; 10 nucleotides match TRBD1. The germline V gene encodes CDR1 MNHEY and CDR2 SVGAGI. V shed 5 bases and J 6 bases; nucleotides not matched to a gene: 4. The CDR3 contains 14 residues. CDR3 nucleotides: TGTGCCAGCAGTACGACAGGGGGCATTCAGCCCCAGCATTTT. Translated: CASSTTGGIQPQHF.

The rearrangement joins TRBV5-1 to TRBJ2-3; a possible D gene is TRBD1 (6 bases). V was cut by 3 bases and J by 3 bases, with 11 bases left in between. CDR1 and CDR2 from the germline V gene are SGHRS and YFSETQ. The CDR3 covers 14 residues. CDR3 amino acids: CASSWGLETDTQYF. The DNA for the CDR3 is TGCGCCAGCAGCTGGGGGCTAGAGACAGATACGCAGTATTTT.

The chain employs TRBV5-6 and TRBJ2-7; TRBD1 matches at 7 bases. The CDR3 sequence is 13 residues long. Germline-derived CDR1 and CDR2 are SGHDT and YYEEEE. Germline trimming cut 4 bases from V and 3 bases from J; bases unmatched to any gene: 4. The CDR3: CASSVGQLYEQYF. For the CDR3, the DNA is TGTGCCAGCAGCGTGGGACAGCTCTACGAGCAGTACTTC.

This clone was seen only once. V is TRBV14 and J is TRBJ2-5; D is perhaps TRBD2 (7 bases). This CDR3 has 15 amino acids. Germline CDR1 SGHDN, CDR2 FVKESK. V lost 1 base to trimming and J lost 4 bases, with 13 bases between them. CDR3 region: CASSQGGGRGETQYF. Here the CDR3 DNA reads TGTGCCAGCAGCCAAGGGGGGGGCCGAGGAGAGACCCAGTACTTC.

The chain recombines TRBV3-1 (or the pseudogene TRBV3-2) with TRBJ2-1; TRBD2 agrees at 9 bases. The CDR3 extends over 15 amino acids. Per germline, CDR1 LGHDT and CDR2 YNNKEL (reference sequence). V lost 4 bases and J lost 14; bases outside the gene matches: 15. CDR3 sequence (DNA): TGTGCCAGCAGCCCATACAGAGTAGCGGGAGCCGCAGAGTTCTTC. Residues: CASSPYRVAGAAEFF.

This clone was counted once. The chain employs TRBV7-9 and TRBJ1-6; 9 bases fit TRBD1. Germline CDR1 reads SEHNR; CDR2 reads FQNEAQ (reference sequence). The CDR3 is made up of 14 amino acids. The V and J ends lost 5 bases and 7 bases, in that order; junction bases with no gene match: 3. CDR3 amino acids: CASSLQGANSPLHF. The CDR3 bases are TGTGCCAGCAGCCTACAGGGGGCGAATTCACCCCTCCACTTT. The variable domain in full, with the rest retrieved from reference TRBV7-9 and TRBJ1-6, is DTGVSQNPRHKITKRGQNVTFRCDPISEHNRLYWYRQTLGQGPEFLTYFQNEAQLEKSRLLSDRFSAERPKGSFSTLEIQRTEQGDSAMYLCASSLQGANSPLHFGNGTRLTVT.

This rearrangement joins TRBV20-1 to TRBJ2-5, with TRBD2 matching over 9 bases. From germline, CDR1 is DFQATT and CDR2 SNEGSKA (reference sequence). V shed 3 bases and J 2 bases; nucleotides not matched to a gene: 7. CDR3 size: 15 residues. In nucleotides, the CDR3 is TGCAGTGCTAGTGGAGGGACTAGCAAACAAGAGACCCAGTACTTC. It yields the protein CSASGGTSKQETQYF.

Only one count was recorded for this clone. The rearrangement links TRBV21-1 to TRBJ2-2; no DNA check was done on the table's D call, TRBD2. TRBV21-1 is marked as a pseudogene. The CDR3 runs to 14 residues. CDR3 DNA: TGTGCCAGCCCCCGAGAGAAGAACACCGGGGAGCTGTTTTTT. Its protein is CASPREKNTGELFF.

V gene TRBV4-1 combines with J gene TRBJ1-5; 9 nucleotides match TRBD1. Germline trimming cut 1 base from V and 3 bases from J; bases unmatched to any gene: 7. The CDR3 length is 17 residues. CDR1 and CDR2 (germline): MGHRA, YSYEKL. DNA for the CDR3: TGCGCCAGCAGCCAAGCGGGACAGGGTGTTGCCAATCAGCCCCAGCATTTT. It is translated as CASSQAGQGVANQPQHF.

CDR3 DNA sequence: TGCGCCAGCAGCTTGGGACAGCCGCCTAGCTATGGCTACACCTTC. Residues: CASSLGQPPSYGYTF. This sequence joins TRBV5-1 and TRBJ1-2, with a possible D match to TRBD1 (5 bases). V was cut by 0 bases and J by 4 bases, with 13 bases left in between. The CDR3 length is 15 residues. The germline V gene encodes CDR1 SGHRS and CDR2 YFSETQ.

The chain joins TRBV19 to TRBJ1-6, with no clear D. V was shortened by 3 bases and J by 0 bases, with 9 bases between the two germline ends. Germline lookup yields CDR1 LNHDA and CDR2 SQIVND (reference sequence). This CDR3 is 16 amino acids long. CDR3: CASSMFGSSYNSPLHF. In nucleotides, the CDR3 is TGTGCCAGTAGTATGTTTGGGAGCTCCTATAATTCACCCCTCCACTTT. Full variable domain (rest looked up from reference TRBV19 and TRBJ1-6): DGGITQSPKYLFRKEGQNVTLSCEQNLNHDAMYWYRQDPGQGLRLIYYSQIVNDFQKGDIAEGYSVSREKKESFPLTVTSAQKNPTAFYLCASSMFGSSYNSPLHFGNGTRLTVT.

The chain employs TRBV7-9 and TRBJ2-2; D remains ambiguous. The CDR3 has 14 residues. Germline assignment: CDR1 SEHNR and CDR2 FQNEAQ (reference sequence). V lost 2 bases and J lost 0, with 4 bases in between. The CDR3 protein is CASSLLANTGELFF. The CDR3 DNA sequence: TGTGCCAGCAGCTTACTAGCGAACACCGGGGAGCTGTTTTTT.

The chain uses TRBV25-1 and TRBJ2-5, with 14 bases that match TRBD2. Germline V gives CDR1 MGHDK, CDR2 SYGVNS. Trimming removed 6 bases from V and 5 bases from J; junction bases left unmatched: 8. The CDR3 contains 16 residues. The CDR3 DNA follows: TGTGCCAGCAGGGGGACTAGCGGGAGAAAGCGGGAGACCCAGTACTTC. It translates to CASRGTSGRKRETQYF. The complete variable domain, with remaining parts taken from reference TRBV25-1 and TRBJ2-5, reads EADIYQTPRYLVIGTGKKITLECSQTMGHDKMYWYQQDPGMELHLIHYSYGVNSTEKGDLSSESTVSRIRTEHFPLTLESARPSHTSQYLCASRGTSGRKRETQYFGPGTRLLVL.

The genes are TRBV9 and TRBJ1-1; D is ambiguous. The germline gives CDR1 SGDLS, CDR2 YYNGEE. The V end lost 3 bases, the J end lost 6 bases, and 24 bases lay between the germline ends. This CDR3 is built from 17 residues. The DNA of the CDR3 is TGTGCCAGCAGCGGAGAGGGAACTCGGGAGGCGCGGGCTGAAGCTTTCTTT. It codes for CASSGEGTREARAEAFF.

The chain is built from TRBV7-6 and TRBJ1-5; D is possibly TRBD1 (6 bases). The germline V gene encodes CDR1 SGHVS and CDR2 FNYEAQ. The CDR3 runs 16 residues. The germline V and J ends were trimmed by 0 bases and 6 bases, with 15 bases remaining between them. CDR3 nucleotides: TGTGCCAGCAGCTTAGCAGCGGGGGCCGCAGGTCAGCCCCAGCATTTT. This codes for CASSLAAGAAGQPQHF.

This sequence joins TRBV5-1 and TRBJ2-3, with a weak D call TRBD2 (5 bases). The germline V gene encodes CDR1 SGHRS and CDR2 YFSETQ. The ends were cut back, 0 bases at V and 6 bases at J, with 14 bases in the middle. The CDR3 is 15 amino acids. CDR3 amino acids: CASSLEASHDDTQYF. CDR3 nucleotides: TGCGCCAGCAGCTTGGAGGCTAGCCATGACGATACGCAGTATTTT.

The gene calls are TRBV7-3 and TRBJ2-7, with 7 nucleotides matching TRBD2. This CDR3 has 14 residues. Germline V gene sequence: CDR1 SGHTA, CDR2 FQGTGA. J was trimmed by 3 bases and V by 5 bases; bases with no gene match: 7. CDR3 DNA: TGTGCCAGCAGCCCGTCGGGGAGGGGCTACGAGCAGTACTTC. It specifies CASSPSGRGYEQYF. The full variable domain, rest sourced from reference TRBV7-3 and TRBJ2-7, is GAGVSQTPSNKVTEKGKYVELRCDPISGHTALYWYRQSLGQGPEFLIYFQGTGAADDSGLPNDRFFAVRPEGSVSTLKIQRTERGDSAVYLCASSPSGRGYEQYFGPGTRLTVT.

The chain carries TRBV5-6 and TRBJ1-1; 12 bases are shared with TRBD1. The J segment lost 5 bases and the V segment lost 0 bases, leaving 8 bases of the junction unmatched. The germline V gene encodes CDR1 SGHDT and CDR2 YYEEEE. This CDR3 contains 17 residues. CDR3 DNA sequence: TGTGCCAGCAGCTTGGGTGGGACAGGGGGCGCGGGGACTGAAGCTTTCTTT. It is translated as CASSLGGTGGAGTEAFF.